This TCR beta chain was identified in a study of blood T cell repertoires in COVID-19. Turning to the study itself: Two negative PCRs, clearance, or symptom resolution characterized the recovered Cohort 3 donors. COVID-19 samples from acute and convalescent phases originated in the United States, Italy and Spain.

CDR3 length: 17 amino acids. Germline assignment: CDR1 SGHRS and CDR2 YFSETQ. Trimming removed 2 bases from V and 2 bases from J, with 20 bases in between. Categorization into cohorts depended on clinical history that participants reported. This table comes from immunoSEQ multiplex PCR, and its TCRdb copy is limited to in-frame clones, with some not included. The sample comprises 200,000 to 250,000 clones, approximately 87% of which are singletons, and approximately 3.1% rests with the top ten. The clonotype comes from a woman between 45 and 60 years old in a cohort exposed to, infected with or recovered from COVID-19 (not recorded which). The chain uses TRBV5-1 and TRBJ2-7; D possibly corresponds to TRBD1 (6 bases). Sequenced material: PBMCs or T cells enriched from blood (not recorded which). In DNA, the CDR3 is TGCGCCAGCAGCTTCTATCAACAGGGTCGAGGGGCCTACGAGCAGTACTTC. It codes for CASSFYQQGRGAYEQYF.